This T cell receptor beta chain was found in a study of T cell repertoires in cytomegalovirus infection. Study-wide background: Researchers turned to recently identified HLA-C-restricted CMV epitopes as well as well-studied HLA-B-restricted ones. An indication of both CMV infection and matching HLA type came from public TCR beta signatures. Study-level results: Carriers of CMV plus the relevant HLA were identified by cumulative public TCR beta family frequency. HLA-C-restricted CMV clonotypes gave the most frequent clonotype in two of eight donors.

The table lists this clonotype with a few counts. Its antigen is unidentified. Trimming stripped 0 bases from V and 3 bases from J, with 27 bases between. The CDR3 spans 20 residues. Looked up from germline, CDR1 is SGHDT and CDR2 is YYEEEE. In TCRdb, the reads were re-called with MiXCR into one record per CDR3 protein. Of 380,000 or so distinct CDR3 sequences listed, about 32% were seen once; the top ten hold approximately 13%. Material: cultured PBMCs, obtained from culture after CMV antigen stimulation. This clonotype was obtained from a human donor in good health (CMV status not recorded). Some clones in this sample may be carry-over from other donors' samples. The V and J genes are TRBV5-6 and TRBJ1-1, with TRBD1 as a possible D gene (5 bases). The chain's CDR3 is CASSLDPPGRHFIRYTEAFF. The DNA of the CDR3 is TGTGCCAGCAGCTTGGATCCCCCGGGACGGCATTTTATCCGGTACACTGAAGCTTTCTTT.